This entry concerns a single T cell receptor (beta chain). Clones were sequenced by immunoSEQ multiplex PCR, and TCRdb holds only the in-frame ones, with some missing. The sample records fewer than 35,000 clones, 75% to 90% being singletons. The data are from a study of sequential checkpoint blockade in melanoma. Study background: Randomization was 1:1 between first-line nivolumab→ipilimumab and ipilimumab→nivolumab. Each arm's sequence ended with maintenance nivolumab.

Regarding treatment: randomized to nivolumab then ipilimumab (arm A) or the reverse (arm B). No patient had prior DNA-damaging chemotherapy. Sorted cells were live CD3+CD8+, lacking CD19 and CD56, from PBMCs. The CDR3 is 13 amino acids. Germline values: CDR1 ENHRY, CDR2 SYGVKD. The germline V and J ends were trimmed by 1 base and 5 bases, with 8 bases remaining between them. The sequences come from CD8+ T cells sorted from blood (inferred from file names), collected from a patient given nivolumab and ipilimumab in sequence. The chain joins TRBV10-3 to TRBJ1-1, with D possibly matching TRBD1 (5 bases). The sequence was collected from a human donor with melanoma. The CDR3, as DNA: TGTGCCATCAGTGAGTTAGGGGCGACTGAAGCTTTCTTT. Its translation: CAISELGATEAFF.